The T cell receptor (beta chain) described here comes from a study of blood T cell repertoires in COVID-19. The wider study: The samples span acute and convalescent COVID-19 from the United States, Italy and Spain. From T cells, B-cell-depleted T cells, or PBMCs came the material, which was cDNA or gDNA.

Germline values: CDR1 LGHNA, CDR2 YNFKEQ. This CDR3 has 17 residues. V lost 1 base, J lost 5 bases, and 18 bases lay in between. Original methodology: Amplification of reference gene primers was used by the study to estimate nucleated cell counts. TCRdb's copy holds only in-frame clones and misses some; the assay was immunoSEQ multiplex PCR. V, J and clone size are taken as reported in that table, and D and trimming were inferred from the DNA itself. The top ten clones hold roughly 11% of a sample with about 120,000 clones, about 89% of them seen once. Source material: peripheral blood. The sequence was collected from a woman between 65 and 79 years old with COVID-19, enrolled during active disease. This sequence joins TRBV4-2 and TRBJ2-1; TRBD2 is a possible D gene (7 bases). CDR3 protein: CASSQGGGGPYHNEQFF. As DNA, the CDR3 is TGTGCCAGCAGCCAAGGAGGGGGAGGGCCTTACCACAATGAGCAGTTCTTC.